What follows are 9 T cell receptor beta chains derived from one specimen sequenced in a study of T cells in localized non-small cell lung cancer. Using immunoSEQ multiplex PCR, the repertoire was profiled, and TCRdb retains in-frame clones only, with some absent. This sample yields a few thousand clones, of which 30% are seen a single time; 17% belongs to the top ten. The starting material was normal lung tissue next to the tumor, obtained before any cancer treatment. The receptors derive from a woman aged 35 to 75 with stage II squamous cell lung carcinoma.

The table lists this clone with a few counts. This chain uses TRBV30 with TRBJ1-2; D is perhaps TRBD1 (5 bases). Germline assignment: CDR1 GTSNPN and CDR2 SVGIG (reference sequence). This CDR3 contains 14 residues. V was trimmed by 0 bases and J by 4 bases, leaving 12 bases between them. The CDR3 protein is CAWSVPGNVYGYTF. CDR3 nucleotides: TGTGCCTGGAGTGTACCAGGGAACGTCTATGGCTACACCTTC.

This clone has only a few counts. The V and J genes are TRBV30 and TRBJ1-3; unclear D gene. The CDR3 spans 13 residues. The ends were cut back, 3 bases at V and 2 bases at J, with 8 bases in the middle. CDR1 is GTSNPN, CDR2 SVGIG, per germline (reference sequence). The CDR3 DNA follows: TGTGCCTGGAGGGCTCCCCCTGGAAACACCATATATTTT. Protein: CAWRAPPGNTIYF.

The CDR3 DNA reads TGTGCCAGCAGCTTAGGCGATCGACAGCCCCACCTCTCCTACGAGCAGTACTTC. Protein product: CASSLGDRQPHLSYEQYF. The chain is built from TRBV11-3 and TRBJ2-7; D is possibly TRBD1 (5 bases). The V gene lost 1 base and the J gene lost 0 bases, with 19 bases spanning the gap. This CDR3 is built from 18 residues. The germline V gene has CDR1 SGHNT and CDR2 YENEEA.

The rearrangement joins TRBV9 to TRBJ1-2; 8 positions match TRBD1. CDR3 length: 14 residues. V lost 4 bases and J lost 6; bases outside the gene matches: 8. Looked up from germline, CDR1 is SGDLS and CDR2 is YYNGEE. This CDR3 reads CASSSRTGSHGYTF. The CDR3 nucleotides are TGTGCCAGCAGCTCCCGGACAGGGTCTCATGGCTACACCTTC. Complete variable domain (other parts from reference TRBV9 and TRBJ1-2): DSGVTQTPKHLITATGQRVTLRCSPRSGDLSVYWYQQSLDQGLQFLIQYYNGEERAKGNILERFSAQQFPDLHSELNLSSLELGDSALYFCASSSRTGSHGYTFGSGTRLTVV.

The gene calls are TRBV29-1 and TRBJ2-3; 11 bases map to TRBD2. J was trimmed by 2 bases and V by 4 bases; bases with no gene match: 8. This CDR3 has 16 residues. Germline-derived CDR1 and CDR2 are SQVTM and ANQGSEA. CDR3 region: CSVVTSGSGTTDTQYF. The CDR3 DNA sequence: TGCAGCGTTGTTACTAGCGGGAGTGGGACCACAGATACGCAGTATTTT.

This clone was found a few times. V is TRBV6-8 and J is TRBJ1-3, with a possible D match to TRBD1 (6 bases). The CDR3 length is 13 residues. V was clipped by 5 bases and J by 8 bases, with 13 bases between them. Looked up from germline, CDR1 is MNHGY and CDR2 is SAAAGT. CDR3: CASSPQGPHTIYF. In DNA, the CDR3 is TGTGCCAGCAGTCCACAGGGACCGCACACCATATATTTT.

This clone has more than one count but fewer than ten. The V call is TRBV4-1, the J call TRBJ2-7; a possible D gene is TRBD1 (5 bases). The CDR3 runs to 14 residues. The germline V gene has CDR1 MGHRA and CDR2 YSYEKL. Trimming stripped 5 bases from V and 0 bases from J, with 11 bases between. CDR3 protein: CASSYDSSSYEQYF. DNA of the CDR3: TGCGCCAGCAGCTATGACAGTAGCTCCTACGAGCAGTACTTC.

V gene TRBV18 combines with J gene TRBJ2-2; the D gene is possibly TRBD2 (5 bases). The germline CDR1 and CDR2 sequences are KGHSH and LQKENI. V was shortened by 3 bases and J by 0 bases, with 11 bases between the two germline ends. This CDR3 contains 16 residues. CDR3 sequence: CASSPLAPPNTGELFF. DNA for the CDR3: TGTGCCAGCTCACCTCTAGCTCCCCCGAACACCGGGGAGCTGTTTTTT.

The V and J genes are TRBV1 and TRBJ2-7; the D call TRBD1 from the table was never checked on the DNA. TRBV1 is a pseudogene. This CDR3 has 15 residues. The CDR3 reads CASSQVHTGAYEQYF. CDR3 coding DNA: TGCGCCAGCAGCCAAGTCCATACAGGGGCCTACGAGCAGTACTTC.